This TCR beta chain emerged from a study of T-cell memory formation after mild COVID-19. Study-level information: Across donors, TCR clusters were largely donor specific.

Libraries for TCRalpha and TCRbeta carried sample barcodes and unique molecular identifiers via 5'RACE. In TCRdb, the 5' RACE reads were re-called with MiXCR into one record per CDR3 protein. The sample contains roughly 370,000 distinct CDR3 sequences, 16% of which appear only once. CDR1 is ENHRY, CDR2 SYGVKD, per germline. V dropped 3 bases and J dropped 2; count of bases not matched to a gene: 5. This CDR3 contains 15 residues. Study-wide points: CD4+ clones that contracted lay mainly in CM and EM; CD8+ ones lay in EMRA. Memory cells collected pre-infection included some clones that later responded, suggesting cross-reactive memory joined.

Worth noting for this clonotype: No antigen is known for it.

This clonotype was obtained from a man between 18 and 35 years old who had mild COVID-19 (a few samples of this study predate the infection). Cell type and time point are not known. This chain joins TRBV10-3 and TRBJ2-5, with 8 bases lining up with TRBD1. Sequencing input: PBMCs or a T cell subset sorted from them (not recorded which). The CDR3 DNA sequence: TGTGCCATCAGTGATGGGGACAGGAGTCAAGAGACCCAGTACTTC. This gives the protein CAISDGDRSQETQYF.